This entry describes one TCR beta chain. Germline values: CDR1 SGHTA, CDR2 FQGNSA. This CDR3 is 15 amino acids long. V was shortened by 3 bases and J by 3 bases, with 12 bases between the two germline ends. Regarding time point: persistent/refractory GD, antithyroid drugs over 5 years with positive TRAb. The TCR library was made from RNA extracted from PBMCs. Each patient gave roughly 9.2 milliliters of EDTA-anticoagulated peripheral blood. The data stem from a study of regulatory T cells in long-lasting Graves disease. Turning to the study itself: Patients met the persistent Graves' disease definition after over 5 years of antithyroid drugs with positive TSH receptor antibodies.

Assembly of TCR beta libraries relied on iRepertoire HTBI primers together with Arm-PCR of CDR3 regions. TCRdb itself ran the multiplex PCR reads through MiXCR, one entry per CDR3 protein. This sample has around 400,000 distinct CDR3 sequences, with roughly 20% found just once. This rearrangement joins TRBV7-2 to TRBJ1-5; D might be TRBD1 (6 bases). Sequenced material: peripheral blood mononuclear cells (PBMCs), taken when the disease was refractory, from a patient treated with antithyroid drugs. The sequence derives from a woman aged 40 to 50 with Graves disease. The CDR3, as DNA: TGTGCCAGCAGCTTCAAGACAGGTGACAATCAGCCCCAGCATTTT. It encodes CASSFKTGDNQPQHF.